This T cell receptor (beta chain) was identified during a study of regulatory T cells in long-lasting Graves disease. The V gene end was trimmed by 6 bases and the J gene end by 5 bases; junction bases not matched to a gene: 6. Germline CDR1 reads KGHSH; CDR2 reads LQKENI. The length of the CDR3 is 13 residues. CDR3 regions were amplified by Arm-PCR using iRepertoire HTBI primers to build TCR beta libraries. One entry per CDR3 protein results from TCRdb running MiXCR on the multiplex PCR reads. The sample contains around 450,000 distinct CDR3 sequences, 14% to 15% of which appear only once. The time point was: newly diagnosed GD, antithyroid drugs for less than 3 months. PBMCs were the source of the RNA used for TCR sequencing. The same specimen was also included in a second study, on T cells in Graves' hyperthyroidism and ophthalmopathy.

The material sequenced was peripheral blood mononuclear cells (PBMCs), taken at new diagnosis, from a patient treated with antithyroid drugs. The rearrangement links TRBV18 to TRBJ1-1; 7 positions agree with TRBD1. The sequence was obtained from a middle-aged woman with Graves disease. The CDR3 bases are TGTGCCAGCTCGTCGGGACAGAGTACTGAAGCTTTCTTT. Protein: CASSSGQSTEAFF. Full variable domain (remainder filled in from reference TRBV18 and TRBJ1-1): NAGVMQNPRHLVRRRGQEARLRCSPMKGHSHVYWYRQLPEEGLKFMVYLQKENIIDESGMPKERFSAEFPKEGPSILRIQQVVRGDSAAYFCASSSGQSTEAFFGQGTRLTVV.